These T cell receptor beta chains were read from a single sample in a study of identical twins. TCRdb used MiXCR to reprocess the 5' RACE reads, holding one entry per CDR3 protein. Among 450,000 or so distinct CDR3 sequences, roughly 13% were seen once, and the ten largest hold approximately 0.98%. This sample was shared with a second study, whose subject was yellow fever vaccine responses in identical twins.

Sequencing was done on a sample of CD4+ T cells sorted from blood. The origin of the receptors is a woman between 18 and 29 years old in good health. Both conserved end residues are part of each CDR3. The D gene is left open where the match is weak. Rows may omit the clone size; those that give it use once, few, many or a size class.

>TRBV10-3|TRBD1|TRBJ1-5|many
CAISEKGAGSNQPQHF
TGTGCCATCAGTGAGAAGGGGGCGGGTAGCAATCAGCCCCAGCATTTT
>TRBV6-5|-|TRBJ1-4|few
CASSFIVGVEKLFF
TGTGCCAGCAGTTTTATCGTCGGGGTCGAAAAACTGTTTTTT
>TRBV7-9|TRBD2|TRBJ2-3|-
CASSPGLAVGGDTQYF
TGTGCCAGCAGCCCCGGACTAGCCGTGGGGGGAGATACGCAGTATTTT
>TRBV29-1|-|TRBJ1-4|-
CSVGGRNNEKLFF
TGCAGCGTTGGAGGTCGGAATAATGAAAAACTGTTTTTT
>TRBV7-2|TRBD1|TRBJ2-2|-
CASSLGDRGNTGELFF
TGTGCCAGCAGCTTAGGGGACAGGGGGAACACCGGGGAGCTGTTTTTT
>TRBV7-2|-|TRBJ1-2|few
CASRLEGTGGYTF
TGTGCCAGCAGATTGGAAGGGACGGGCGGCTACACCTTC
>TRBV14|TRBD1|TRBJ1-2|-
CASSLPGTANYGYTF
TGTGCCAGCAGCCTGCCCGGGACAGCTAACTATGGCTACACCTTC
>TRBV27|-|TRBJ2-3|few
CASSTLAGGYTDTQYF
TGTGCCAGCAGTACCCTCGCCGGGGGTTACACAGATACGCAGTATTTT
>TRBV15|TRBD2|TRBJ2-1|few
CATSSPRLAGVGNEQFF
TGTGCCACCAGCAGCCCCAGACTAGCGGGAGTGGGCAATGAGCAGTTCTTC
>TRBV18|TRBD2|TRBJ2-1|once
CASSPGIAGASNEQFF
TGTGCCAGCTCACCAGGGATAGCGGGGGCATCCAATGAGCAGTTCTTC
>TRBV7-8|-|TRBJ2-2|few
CASSLQGVNTGELFF
TGTGCCAGCAGCTTACAAGGGGTTAACACCGGGGAGCTGTTTTTT
>TRBV4-3|-|TRBJ2-7|-
CASSQEAGQKTYEQYF
TGCGCCAGCAGCCAAGAGGCAGGGCAAAAAACCTACGAGCAGTACTTC
>TRBV9|TRBD1|TRBJ2-1|-
CASSGRDRDSYNEQFF
TGTGCCAGCAGCGGCCGGGACAGGGACTCCTACAATGAGCAGTTCTTC
>TRBV18|-|TRBJ1-5|-
CASSESGANQPQHF
TGTGCCAGCTCGGAATCAGGGGCCAATCAGCCCCAGCATTTT
>TRBV29-1|-|TRBJ2-5|many
CSVEDRGGETQYF
TGCAGCGTTGAAGATCGGGGCGGAGAGACCCAGTACTTC
>TRBV18|-|TRBJ2-7|-
CTSSPRDRISYEQYF
TGTACCAGCTCACCACGTGACCGGATCTCCTACGAGCAGTACTTC
>TRBV20-1|TRBD1|TRBJ2-5|-
CSAREPGQGRETQYF
TGCAGTGCTAGAGAACCGGGACAGGGGAGGGAGACCCAGTACTTC
>TRBV4-2|TRBD2|TRBJ2-1|few
CASSQERGGANNEQFF
TGTGCCAGCAGCCAAGAGCGCGGGGGGGCCAACAATGAGCAGTTCTTC
>TRBV20-1|-|TRBJ1-1|few
CSATSHAGTEAFF
TGCAGTGCCACGTCCCACGCTGGCACTGAAGCTTTCTTT
>TRBV5-6|TRBD1|TRBJ2-7|-
CASSSSGTGVYYEQYF
TGTGCCAGCAGCTCCTCCGGGACAGGGGTTTACTACGAGCAGTACTTC
>TRBV18|-|TRBJ2-7|many
CASSPLGNEQYF
TGTGCCAGCTCACCACTAGGCAACGAGCAGTACTTC
>TRBV15|-|TRBJ2-5|many
CATSHGEQETQYF
TGTGCCACCAGCCACGGGGAACAAGAGACCCAGTACTTC
>TRBV6-1|TRBD1|TRBJ2-5|few
CASVGQARGETQYF
TGTGCCAGTGTGGGACAGGCGAGAGGGGAGACCCAGTACTTC
>TRBV7-2|-|TRBJ1-1|-
CASSFRGENTEAFF
TGTGCCAGCAGCTTCCGGGGGGAGAACACTGAAGCTTTCTTT
>TRBV5-1|TRBD2|TRBJ2-3|few
CASSHKTSRVADTQYF
TGCGCCAGCAGCCATAAGACTAGCAGAGTCGCAGATACGCAGTATTTT
>TRBV4-1|TRBD2|TRBJ2-7|-
CASSQVYGTSGAYEQYF
TGCGCCAGCAGCCAAGTTTACGGGACTAGCGGAGCCTACGAGCAGTACTTC